The 23 T cell receptor beta chains listed next were all sequenced from one sample in a study of cytomegalovirus exposure and HLA in healthy donors (dated by TCRdb to the late 2010s). Receptor libraries were prepared by the immunoSEQ multiplex PCR assay. For the multiplex PCR, a mixture combining 60 forward primers for TCR Vbeta segments and 13 reverse primers for TCR Jbeta segments was used. TCRdb holds this immuneACCESS table with in-frame rearrangements only. Some clones are missing; in checked studies, unresolved V genes explain under half, and the rest has no known cause. The sample contains tens of thousands of clones, over 55% of them found a single time. The ten top clones hold about 5.5% of the sample. The sample was PBMCs. These receptor sequences come from a boy aged 5-17 years in good health and CMV-seropositive.

The chain couples TRBV29-1 to TRBJ2-4; no clear D gene. CDR1 is SQVTM, CDR2 ANQGSEA, per germline. This CDR3 is 14 amino acids long. The V end lost 4 bases, the J end lost 5 bases, and 15 bases lay between the germline ends. CDR3 coding DNA: TGCAGCGTTGTTTCGGTACAGAACCAAAACATTCAGTACTTC. This encodes CSVVSVQNQNIQYF.

The rearrangement links TRBV7-9 to TRBJ2-3; no clear D gene. Trimming cost V 1 base and J 1 base, with 6 bases left between them. Germline CDR1 is SEHNR and CDR2 is FQNEAQ (reference sequence). The CDR3 extends over 14 amino acids. CDR3 DNA sequence: TGTGCCAGCAGCTTAGATCCGGGCACAGATACGCAGTATTTT. Amino acid sequence: CASSLDPGTDTQYF.

This clone was picked up a small number of times. The rearrangement links TRBV5-6 to TRBJ1-1, with 9 bases lining up with TRBD1. The CDR3 covers 15 residues. Losses at the gene ends were 3 bases for V and 4 bases for J; bases not matched to a gene: 7. CDR1 SGHDT and CDR2 YYEEEE come from the germline V gene. CDR3 nucleotides: TGTGCCAGCAGCTCCTGGGGACAGGGCGGCACTGAAGCTTTCTTT. Amino acid sequence: CASSSWGQGGTEAFF.

This clone has a handful of counts. The chain couples TRBV7-6 to TRBJ1-1; no firm D call. The germline V gene has CDR1 SGHVS and CDR2 FNYEAQ. Trimming left V 0 bases short and J 2 bases short, with 7 bases between. This CDR3 comprises 14 residues. The DNA for the CDR3 is TGTGCCAGCAGCTTAGCGGGCAGTAACACTGAAGCTTTCTTT. As protein: CASSLAGSNTEAFF.

The rearrangement uses TRBV7-2 and TRBJ1-3; no definite D call. The CDR3 is 14 amino acids. Germline CDR1 SGHTA, CDR2 FQGNSA. The V gene lost 1 base and the J gene lost 9 bases, with 13 bases spanning the gap. The CDR3 sequence: CASSLDRSWATIYF. The CDR3, as DNA: TGTGCCAGCAGCTTAGATCGATCTTGGGCCACCATATATTTT.

V is TRBV15 and J is TRBJ1-5; D unclear. The V end was cut by 4 bases, the J end by 1 base, with 8 bases between. Germline CDR1 and CDR2: LNHNV and YYDKDF (reference sequence). The CDR3 runs to 14 residues. This CDR3 is CATSTGVSNQPQHF. The CDR3 DNA reads TGTGCCACCAGCACCGGGGTGAGCAATCAGCCCCAGCATTTT.

This clone has more than one count but fewer than ten. The chain recombines TRBV2 with TRBJ1-2; the match to TRBD1 covers 8 bases. Germline lookup yields CDR1 SNHLY and CDR2 FYNNEI. V trimming: 2 bases; J trimming: 4 bases; junction bases outside the gene matches: 6. The CDR3 has 15 amino acids. The chain's CDR3 is CASSESWTGSYGYTF. The CDR3 region has the DNA TGTGCCAGCAGTGAATCTTGGACAGGGTCCTATGGCTACACCTTC.

This CDR3 is CASSASGTGELFF. As DNA, the CDR3 is TGTGCCAGCAGCGCTAGCGGCACCGGGGAGCTGTTTTTT. This rearrangement joins TRBV7-9 to TRBJ2-2, with TRBD2 matching 7 bases. The CDR3 spans 13 residues. CDR1 is SEHNR, CDR2 FQNEAQ, per germline (reference sequence). The trim removed 5 bases at V and 4 bases at J, leaving 1 base unmatched.

CDR3 sequence (DNA): TGTGCCCGATCACAGGGTGGGTTCTATGGCTACACCTTC. It encodes CARSQGGFYGYTF. The V gene is TRBV30, the J gene TRBJ1-2, with D tentatively TRBD1 (6 bases). This CDR3 has 13 residues. Looked up from germline, CDR1 is GTSNPN and CDR2 is SVGIG (reference sequence). V shed 8 bases and J shed 4 bases, with 17 bases lying between them.

The V gene is TRBV19, the J gene TRBJ1-1; TRBD1 matches at 11 bases. The ends lost 5 bases at V and 1 base at J; junction bases unmatched: 6. The V gene's germline CDR1 is LNHDA and CDR2 SQIVND (reference sequence). CDR3 length: 16 residues. For the CDR3, the DNA is TGTGCCAGTAGTCTCAGGACAGGGGGCCCGAACACTGAAGCTTTCTTT. Encoded protein: CASSLRTGGPNTEAFF.

This clone was counted once. The V and J genes are TRBV15 and TRBJ2-5, with 10 bases identical to TRBD2. Germline CDR1 LNHNV, CDR2 YYDKDF (reference sequence). This CDR3 spans 16 amino acids. The trim removed 6 bases at V and 2 bases at J, leaving 9 bases unmatched. CDR3 nucleotides: TGTGCCACCAGGACCGGGACTAGCGAATTACAAGAGACCCAGTACTTC. This translates into CATRTGTSELQETQYF.

As for this clone: Mismatch with germline at one junction end may stem from a read error. V is TRBV5-4 and J is TRBJ2-5, with 7 bases that match TRBD1. Germline V CDR1 and CDR2: SGHNT, YYREEE (reference sequence). The CDR3 spans 13 residues. This chain's CDR3 is CAGSSQGQETQYF. The CDR3 coding sequence is TGTGCCGGCAGCTCACAGGGGCAAGAGACCCAGTACTTC. Filled out from reference TRBV5-4 and TRBJ2-5, the complete variable domain reads ETGVTQSPTHLIKTRGQQVTLRCSSQSGHNTVSWYQQALGQGPQFIFQYYREEENGRGNFPPRFSGLQFPNYSSELNVNALELDDSALYLCAGSSQGQETQYFGPGTRLLVL.

With respect to this clone: This CDR3 is also generated by other DNA sequences in the sample. The chain couples TRBV5-1 to TRBJ1-5; 11 positions agree with TRBD1. V shed 2 bases, J shed 1 base, and the junction held 2 bases outside the gene matches. Germline loops: CDR1 SGHRS, CDR2 YFSETQ. CDR3 length: 16 amino acids. DNA for the CDR3: TGCGCCAGCAGCTTAGGGACAGGGGGAAGCAATCAGCCCCAGCATTTT. This translates into CASSLGTGGSNQPQHF.

CDR3 sequence reads: CASSVDWGQPNTEAFF. Written as DNA, the CDR3 is TGTGCCAGCAGCGTAGATTGGGGGCAGCCGAACACTGAAGCTTTCTTT. The chain couples TRBV9 to TRBJ1-1, with D maybe TRBD1 (6 bases). The CDR3 covers 16 residues. Per the germline V gene, CDR1 is SGDLS and CDR2 is YYNGEE. V was trimmed by 0 bases and J by 1 base, leaving 13 bases between them. Based on the CDR3 plus reference TRBV9 and TRBJ1-1, the full variable domain is DSGVTQTPKHLITATGQRVTLRCSPRSGDLSVYWYQQSLDQGLQFLIQYYNGEERAKGNILERFSAQQFPDLHSELNLSSLELGDSALYFCASSVDWGQPNTEAFFGQGTRLTVV.

The chain's CDR3 is CASSQDPLLELEGPWDEQYF. The CDR3 nucleotides are TGTGCCAGCAGCCAAGATCCCCTCCTCGAGCTGGAGGGACCTTGGGACGAGCAGTACTTC. This chain connects TRBV14 to TRBJ2-7, with D maybe TRBD2 (6 bases). There are 20 residues in the CDR3. The germline gives CDR1 SGHDN, CDR2 FVKESK. The germline V and J ends were trimmed by 0 bases and 5 bases, with 29 bases remaining between them.

The chain is built from TRBV5-4 and TRBJ2-3; D possibly corresponds to TRBD1 (6 bases). V was trimmed by 5 bases and J by 2 bases, leaving 9 bases between them. This CDR3 is built from 13 residues. CDR1 is SGHNT and CDR2 is YYREEE in the germline V gene (reference sequence). The chain's CDR3 is CASSGTHTDTQYF. CDR3 DNA: TGTGCCAGCAGTGGGACACACACAGATACGCAGTATTTT.

A few counts support this clone. One junction end disagrees with the germline gene, perhaps due to a read error. This chain joins TRBV6-1 and TRBJ1-2, with TRBD1 matching 9 bases. The CDR3 consists of 15 residues. Germline V gives CDR1 MNHNS, CDR2 SASEGT. CDR3 loop: CASSQRGQGTHGYPF. CDR3 nucleotides: TGTGCCAGCAGCCAAAGGGGACAGGGAACGCATGGCTACCCCTTC.

The V and J genes are TRBV5-8 and TRBJ1-1; 9 bases line up with TRBD1. J gave up 1 base and V 4 bases, and 11 bases lay outside the gene matches. This CDR3 spans 17 amino acids. CDR1 and CDR2 (germline): SGHTS, YDEGEE. This chain's CDR3 is CASSPSTGGVANTEAFF. Here the CDR3 DNA reads TGTGCCAGCAGCCCTAGCACAGGGGGCGTCGCGAACACTGAAGCTTTCTTT. Filled out from reference TRBV5-8 and TRBJ1-1, the complete variable domain reads EAGVTQSPTHLIKTRGQQATLRCSPISGHTSVYWYQQALGLGLQFLLWYDEGEERNRGNFPPRFSGRQFPNYSSELNVNALELEDSALYLCASSPSTGGVANTEAFFGQGTRLTVV.

The CDR3 sequence: CASSPRENYGYTF. The CDR3 coding sequence is TGTGCCAGCAGCCCGCGGGAGAACTATGGCTACACCTTC. The chain is built from TRBV6-5 and TRBJ1-2, with D unclear. The CDR3 is made up of 13 amino acids. With 6 bases removed from V and 2 bases from J, the gap between germline ends came to 10 bases. Germline V CDR1 and CDR2: MNHEY, SVGAGI.

This rearrangement joins TRBV7-3 to TRBJ2-3, with D maybe TRBD1 (6 bases). This CDR3 has 16 amino acids. Trimming removed 4 bases at V and 4 bases at J, with 18 bases between. CDR1 is SGHTA and CDR2 is FQGTGA in the germline V gene. This CDR3 is CASSSNEGDPPDTQYF. CDR3 nucleotide sequence: TGTGCCAGCAGCTCAAATGAGGGGGATCCCCCAGATACGCAGTATTTT.

In this sample, this clone turned up once. V usage is TRBV4-1 and J usage is TRBJ2-1, with 11 bases aligning to TRBD2. The CDR3 runs to 15 residues. The V and J ends lost 4 bases and 4 bases, in that order; junction bases with no gene match: 3. The germline gives CDR1 MGHRA, CDR2 YSYEKL. The CDR3: CASSLGLAGYNEQFF. The CDR3, as DNA: TGCGCCAGCAGCCTAGGACTAGCGGGTTACAATGAGCAGTTCTTC.

This clone occurred a few times. The chain couples TRBV5-5 to TRBJ2-5, with D uncertain. Germline V CDR1 and CDR2: SGHKS, YYEKEE (reference sequence). Trimming removed 0 bases at V and 3 bases at J, with 3 bases between. This CDR3 contains 12 residues. Written as DNA, the CDR3 is TGTGCCAGCAGCTTGGTCGAAGAGACCCAGTACTTC. It yields the protein CASSLVEETQYF.

V gene TRBV2 combines with J gene TRBJ2-1, with D tentatively TRBD2 (6 bases). CDR1 is SNHLY and CDR2 is FYNNEI in the germline V gene. The CDR3 has 16 residues. Trimming cost V 1 base and J 2 bases, with 12 bases left between them. This CDR3 reads CASSEGGGDPYNEQFF. CDR3 bases: TGTGCCAGCAGTGAAGGGGGCGGGGACCCCTACAATGAGCAGTTCTTC.